This T cell receptor beta chain was retrieved from a study of blood T cells in healthy people across ages. Study-wide results and caveats: Both higher diversity and more naive CD4+ cells marked long-lived donors when set against aged donors.

For every donor, a draw yielded 7.5 to 10 milliliters of peripheral blood. This clonotype was counted between two and nine times. Its antigen remains unidentified. Possible read error: a much larger clone is one base away. The V gene lost 5 bases and the J gene lost 7 bases, with 12 bases spanning the gap. In germline, CDR1 is SGHTA, CDR2 FQGTGA. The CDR3 extends over 12 amino acids. Combining a sample-barcoded 5' primer with a J-beta primer mix, a second PCR ran for about 6 to 12 cycles. TCRdb redid the calling of the 5' RACE reads with MiXCR, one entry per CDR3 protein. The sample has approximately 700,000 distinct CDR3 sequences; approximately 29% are singletons.

The clonotype was recovered from a woman aged 80 or older in good health. The V and J genes are TRBV7-3 and TRBJ2-7, with D possibly being TRBD1 (6 bases). Material: blood. Written as DNA, the CDR3 is TGTGCCAGCAGCCAGGGGCAGAATGAGCAGTACTTC. This encodes CASSQGQNEQYF.